A selection of T cell receptor beta chains follows, all from one sample in a study of OX40 agonist ivuxolimab in advanced cancers. Repertoires were generated with immunoSEQ multiplex PCR, while TCRdb's copy carries only in-frame clones and drops some. This sample has roughly 65,000 clones, with 80% found just once. Source: CD4+ or CD8+ T cells sorted from blood, taken in a trial of the OX40 agonist ivuxolimab. Receptor source: an adult with an advanced solid tumor such as melanoma, head and neck, liver or kidney cancer. Both conserved end residues are part of each CDR3. A D gene is named only where the DNA matches it firmly. Clone size is given for some rows only: seen once, a few or many times, or a class if the clone is expanded.

>TRBD1|TRBV28|15|TRBJ1-1|NA
CASSTPGQGITEAFF
TGTGCCAGCAGTACCCCGGGACAGGGCATCACTGAAGCTTTCTTT
>NA|TRBV18|14|TRBJ2-7|few
CASSPGAPSYEQYF
TGTGCCAGCTCACCAGGGGCACCCTCCTACGAGCAGTACTTC
>NA|TRBV4-1|16|TRBJ1-6|once
CASSQTGPWDNSPLHF
TGCGCCAGCAGCCAGACAGGACCGTGGGATAATTCACCCCTCCACTTT
>NA|TRBV28|15|TRBJ2-3|once
CASSPPSRVTDTQYF
TGTGCCAGCAGTCCTCCGTCGCGGGTCACAGATACGCAGTATTTT
>TRBD1|TRBV6-5|14|TRBJ1-2|once
CASGGQGELYGYTF
TGTGCCAGCGGGGGACAGGGGGAACTCTATGGCTACACCTTC
>NA|TRBV11-2|13|TRBJ1-5|NA
CASSTNTDQPQHF
TGTGCCAGCAGCACGAACACGGATCAGCCCCAGCATTTT
>NA|TRBV10-1|14|TRBJ2-5|NA
CASSPTRSSETQYF
TGCGCCAGCAGCCCAACGCGGAGTTCCGAGACCCAGTACTTC
>NA|TRBV18|13|TRBJ2-5|few
CASGDRDQETQYF
TGTGCCAGTGGGGACCGGGATCAAGAGACCCAGTACTTC
>NA|TRBV18|14|TRBJ1-1|NA
CASSPGTVNTEAFF
TGTGCCAGCTCCCCCGGGACGGTGAACACTGAAGCTTTCTTT
>NA|TRBV18|15|TRBJ1-3|NA
CASSGQGKSGNTIYF
TGTGCCAGCTCGGGGCAGGGCAAATCTGGAAACACCATATATTTT
>NA|TRBV28|11|TRBJ1-1|NA
CASSLTLEAFF
TGTGCCAGCAGTTTGACCCTTGAAGCTTTCTTT
>NA|TRBV9|15|TRBJ1-4|NA
CASSPSGGLGEKLFF
TGTGCCAGCAGCCCCTCGGGGGGGCTAGGGGAAAAACTGTTTTTT
>TRBD1|TRBV30|14|TRBJ1-4|NA
CAWGAGGIAEKLFF
TGTGCCTGGGGGGCAGGGGGCATAGCTGAAAAACTGTTTTTT
>NA|TRBV19|15|TRBJ1-5|few
CASSISQGWVQPQHF
TGTGCCAGTAGTATATCACAGGGTTGGGTTCAGCCCCAGCATTTT
>NA|TRBV10-3|12|TRBJ1-3|NA
CAINAGGNTIYF
TGTGCCATCAACGCAGGTGGAAACACCATATATTTT
>NA|TRBV18|14|TRBJ1-5|NA
CASSPVYSNQPQHF
TGTGCCAGCTCACCAGTATATAGCAATCAGCCCCAGCATTTT
>NA|TRBV18|13|TRBJ2-1|NA
CASSPGTKDEQFF
TGTGCCAGCTCACCCGGGACAAAAGATGAGCAGTTCTTC
>NA|TRBV28|13|TRBJ1-6|NA
CASGGHLNSPLHF
TGTGCCAGCGGGGGACACCTCAATTCACCCCTCCACTTT
>NA|TRBV5-1|16|TRBJ1-6|NA
CASSLAAQGNNSPLHF
TGCGCCAGCAGCTTGGCCGCACAGGGAAATAATTCACCCCTCCACTTT
>TRBD2|TRBV19|14|TRBJ2-2|NA
CASKRESNTGELFF
TGTGCCAGCAAGCGGGAGTCGAACACCGGGGAGCTGTTTTTT
>NA|TRBV6-1|15|TRBJ2-5|NA
CASTNNWGGRETQYF
TGTGCCAGCACTAACAATTGGGGCGGAAGAGAGACCCAGTACTTC
>TRBD1|TRBV19|12|TRBJ1-1|NA
CASGDRNTEAFF
TGTGCCAGCGGGGACAGGAACACTGAAGCTTTCTTT
>NA|TRBV7-2|14|TRBJ1-5|NA
CASSLGGRNQPQHF
TGTGCCAGCAGCTTAGGTGGGAGAAATCAGCCCCAGCATTTT
>NA|TRBV6-1|14|TRBJ2-5|medium-sized
CASSPLAKQETQYF
TGTGCCAGCAGCCCTCTAGCGAAACAAGAGACCCAGTACTTC
>NA|TRBV15|14|TRBJ2-5|NA
CATSSSGVQETQYF
TGTGCCACCAGCAGTTCTGGGGTCCAAGAGACCCAGTACTTC
>NA|TRBV29-1|16|TRBJ1-2|NA
CSVEFSPGQSNYGYTF
TGCAGCGTTGAATTCTCCCCGGGACAAAGTAACTATGGCTACACCTTC
>NA|TRBV18|15|TRBJ2-2|NA
CASSPNRARTGELFF
TGTGCCAGCTCACCGAACAGGGCCCGCACCGGGGAGCTGTTTTTT
>NA|TRBV5-1|12|TRBJ2-5|NA
CASSLEQETQYF
TGCGCCAGCAGCTTGGAACAAGAGACCCAGTACTTC
>TRBD1|TRBV28|15|TRBJ1-1|NA
CASSTSQGRYTEAFF
TGTGCCAGCAGCACTTCACAGGGGCGGTACACTGAAGCTTTCTTT
>NA|TRBV6-5|11|TRBJ2-7|few
CASRGHYEQYF
TGTGCCAGCAGGGGACACTACGAGCAGTACTTC
>TRBD1|TRBV11-3|15|TRBJ2-3|NA
CASSLGIPGQGAQYF
TGTGCCAGCAGCTTAGGTATTCCGGGACAGGGGGCGCAGTATTTT
>NA|TRBV5-4|15|TRBJ1-1|NA
CASSLVGDWNTEAFF
TGTGCCAGCAGCTTGGTTGGGGACTGGAACACTGAAGCTTTCTTT
>TRBD1|TRBV28|14|TRBJ1-2|NA
CASQGGRTNYGYTF
TGTGCCAGCCAGGGGGGCCGCACCAACTATGGCTACACCTTC
>TRBD2|TRBV29-1|13|TRBJ2-7|NA
CSVARGVDYEQYF
TGCAGCGTCGCTCGGGGGGTGGACTACGAGCAGTACTTC
>NA|TRBV13|14|TRBJ1-3|NA
CASSLGTGGNTIYF
TGTGCCAGCAGCTTAGGGACAGGAGGAAACACCATATATTTT
>TRBD2|TRBV29-1|12|TRBJ2-3|NA
CSVRTSGDTQYF
TGCAGCGTTAGGACTAGCGGAGATACGCAGTATTTT
>TRBD1|TRBV28|16|TRBJ1-3|NA
CASSPPGTGFGNTIYF
TGTGCCAGCAGCCCTCCCGGGACAGGGTTTGGAAACACCATATATTTT
>NA|TRBV6-1|12|TRBJ2-5|NA
CAIRRVEETQYF
TGTGCCATTCGGAGGGTGGAGGAGACCCAGTACTTC
>NA|TRBV6-1|15|TRBJ1-6|NA
CATLYGSQGNSPLHF
TGTGCCACCCTCTACGGGTCGCAGGGTAATTCACCCCTCCACTTT
>NA|TRBV19|17|TRBJ2-6|NA
CASSIVGLPAGANVLTF
TGTGCCAGTAGTATAGTCGGACTCCCCGCGGGGGCCAACGTCCTGACTTTC
>NA|TRBV27|13|TRBJ1-1|once
CASSFVRGTEAFF
TGTGCCAGCAGTTTTGTCAGGGGCACTGAAGCTTTCTTT
>TRBD1|TRBV19|16|TRBJ1-1|NA
CASSIVGDSSNTEAFF
TGTGCCAGTAGTATAGTCGGGGACAGTTCCAACACTGAAGCTTTCTTT
>NA|TRBV7-2|15|TRBJ1-1|few
CASSTQGAWHTEAFF
TGTGCCAGCAGCACACAAGGGGCTTGGCACACTGAAGCTTTCTTT
>NA|TRBV2|11|TRBJ2-7|NA
CASGEAREQYF
TGTGCCAGCGGTGAGGCCAGGGAGCAGTACTTC
>NA|TRBV6-1|11|TRBJ1-5|once
CASSEREPQHF
TGTGCCAGCAGTGAACGGGAACCCCAGCATTTT
>NA|TRBV28|19|TRBJ2-6|NA
CASSLVLRQVSSGANVLTF
TGTGCCAGCAGTTTAGTGCTGCGACAGGTGTCTTCTGGGGCCAACGTCCTGACTTTC
>TRBD2|TRBV11-2|15|TRBJ2-1|NA
CASNLAGEGWNEQFF
TGTGCCAGCAACCTAGCGGGAGAGGGCTGGAATGAGCAGTTCTTC
>NA|TRBV15|16|TRBJ2-2|NA
CATSRDFWDIGGELFF
TGTGCCACCAGCAGAGATTTTTGGGACATTGGCGGGGAGCTGTTTTTT
>TRBD1|TRBV30|13|TRBJ1-2|NA
CAWEPGTGRFYTF
TGTGCCTGGGAACCCGGGACAGGGAGGTTCTACACCTTC
>NA|TRBV5-1|16|TRBJ2-2|NA
CASSLAGARNTGELFF
TGCGCCAGCAGCTTGGCGGGGGCACGGAACACCGGGGAGCTGTTTTTT
>NA|TRBV27|16|TRBJ1-5|NA
CASSLNRAGMGQPQHF
TGTGCCAGCAGTTTGAACAGGGCAGGGATGGGTCAGCCCCAGCATTTT
>TRBD2|TRBV5-1|17|TRBJ2-2|NA
CASSLAVAGAGTGELFF
TGCGCCAGCAGCTTGGCCGTAGCGGGAGCGGGCACCGGGGAGCTGTTTTTT
>TRBD2|TRBV5-1|20|TRBJ2-3|NA
CASSFRPLGLAGKSTDTQYF
TGCGCCAGCAGCTTCAGGCCCCTGGGACTAGCGGGGAAAAGCACAGATACGCAGTATTTT
>NA|TRBV7-8|17|TRBJ1-1|NA
CASSLVGSGRVNTEAFF
TGTGCCAGCAGCTTAGTCGGGTCAGGGCGGGTGAACACTGAAGCTTTCTTT
>NA|TRBV7-2|15|TRBJ2-3|NA
CASSPWGLSTDTQYF
TGTGCCAGCAGCCCGTGGGGCCTTAGCACAGATACGCAGTATTTT
>NA|TRBV30|13|TRBJ1-3|NA
CAWRRGAGNTIYF
TGTGCCTGGAGGAGAGGGGCTGGAAACACCATATATTTT
>NA|TRBV5-8|13|TRBJ2-5|NA
CASSLGLEETQYF
TGTGCCAGCAGCTTGGGCTTGGAAGAGACCCAGTACTTC
>NA|TRBV19|15|TRBJ1-5|once
CASSIPGRSNQPQHF
TGTGCCAGTAGTATACCGGGCCGGAGCAATCAGCCCCAGCATTTT